The clone carrying this T cell receptor beta chain was recorded only once. This entry is derived from a study of shared clonotypes between healthy human individuals. Generated by immunoSEQ multiplex PCR, the TCRdb table keeps only in-frame clones and is missing some. The sample gives under 2,500,000 clones, approximately 94% of which show up once; 0.1% to 0.15% is in the top ten. Trimming took off 5 bases at V and 4 bases at J, with 17 bases between the two ends. This CDR3 is built from 15 residues. The germline V gene encodes CDR1 MNHEY and CDR2 SVGAGI. This chain uses TRBV6-5 with TRBJ2-5, with D possibly being TRBD1 or TRBD2 (5 bases each). The sequenced sample was naive CD4+ T cells sorted from blood. The subset is: CD45RA+ positively selected. The receptor's source is a man aged 18 to 29 in good health. The CDR3 sequence is CASSPNRGGGETQYF. CDR3 nucleotides: TGTGCCAGCAGTCCTAACCGGGGTGGGGGAGAGACCCAGTACTTC.